Listed below are T cell receptor beta chains from one sample, sequenced in a study of CD8 T cells in ankylosing spondylitis. TCRdb re-called the 5' RACE reads with MiXCR, one entry per CDR3 protein. Of approximately 30,000 distinct CDR3 sequences detected, approximately 8% appear once; the ten largest clones hold about 31%. The sample comprised blood. The receptors were gathered from a male donor with ankylosing spondylitis or in good health (not recorded which). Each CDR3 is given with its conserved first and last residue. Each record gives: D gene, clone size, V gene, J gene, CDR3 protein, CDR3 DNA. A D gene is named only where the DNA matches it firmly. Some rows have no size entry. The others give once, few or many, or a class for an expanded clone.

d_call: TRBD1; clone_size: NA; v_call: TRBV29-1; j_call: TRBJ2-5; cdr3_aa: CSVLGGNRETQYF; cdr3_nt: TGCAGCGTCCTAGGGGGCAACCGAGAGACCCAGTACTTC
d_call: TRBD2; clone_size: NA; v_call: TRBV5-1; j_call: TRBJ2-7; cdr3_aa: CASSHPGGNEQYF; cdr3_nt: TGCGCCAGCAGCCATCCGGGAGGAAACGAGCAGTACTTC
d_call: NA; clone_size: NA; v_call: TRBV5-1; j_call: TRBJ2-3; cdr3_aa: CASSGSADTQYF; cdr3_nt: TGCGCCAGCAGCGGGAGCGCAGATACGCAGTATTTT
d_call: TRBD2; clone_size: many; v_call: TRBV28; j_call: TRBJ2-5; cdr3_aa: CASSLGRGRGVGQETQYF; cdr3_nt: TGTGCCAGCAGTTTGGGGAGGGGAAGAGGTGTGGGCCAAGAGACCCAGTACTTC
d_call: TRBD2; clone_size: few; v_call: TRBV19; j_call: TRBJ2-1; cdr3_aa: CASSKRLAGGMTEQFF; cdr3_nt: TGTGCCAGTAGTAAGAGACTAGCGGGAGGAATGACTGAGCAGTTCTTC
d_call: NA; clone_size: many; v_call: TRBV20-1; j_call: TRBJ1-1; cdr3_aa: CSASVASEAFF; cdr3_nt: TGCAGTGCTAGTGTCGCCAGTGAAGCTTTCTTT
d_call: TRBD1; clone_size: many; v_call: TRBV29-1; j_call: TRBJ2-1; cdr3_aa: CSGGQGHEEQFF; cdr3_nt: TGCAGCGGGGGACAGGGTCACGAGGAGCAGTTCTTC
d_call: NA; clone_size: many; v_call: TRBV12-3/TRBV12-4; j_call: TRBJ2-3; cdr3_aa: CASRAPSTDTQYF; cdr3_nt: TGTGCCAGCAGGGCCCCCAGCACAGATACGCAGTATTTT
d_call: NA; clone_size: NA; v_call: TRBV29-1; j_call: TRBJ2-5; cdr3_aa: CSVTRSGGKETQYF; cdr3_nt: TGCAGCGTTACAAGATCAGGGGGGAAGGAGACCCAGTACTTC
d_call: NA; clone_size: many; v_call: TRBV5-4; j_call: TRBJ2-3; cdr3_aa: CASSLAGATDTQYF; cdr3_nt: TGTGCCAGCAGCTTGGCGGGGGCCACAGATACGCAGTATTTT
d_call: NA; clone_size: few; v_call: TRBV27; j_call: TRBJ1-1; cdr3_aa: CASSLFSGDTEAFF; cdr3_nt: TGTGCCAGCAGTTTATTTTCGGGGGACACTGAAGCTTTCTTT
d_call: NA; clone_size: NA; v_call: TRBV20-1; j_call: TRBJ2-1; cdr3_aa: CSARGSRGGNNEQFF; cdr3_nt: TGCAGTGCTAGGGGGTCCAGGGGAGGTAACAATGAGCAGTTCTTC
d_call: TRBD2; clone_size: many; v_call: TRBV20-1; j_call: TRBJ2-3; cdr3_aa: CSAPASGGTDTQYF; cdr3_nt: TGCAGTGCTCCCGCTAGCGGGGGCACAGATACGCAGTATTTT
d_call: NA; clone_size: NA; v_call: TRBV25-1; j_call: TRBJ1-1; cdr3_aa: CASSEGSMNTEAFF; cdr3_nt: TGTGCCAGCAGTGAAGGTTCCATGAACACTGAAGCTTTCTTT
d_call: TRBD2; clone_size: NA; v_call: TRBV6-2/TRBV6-3; j_call: TRBJ2-1; cdr3_aa: CASTTSGRMYNEQFF; cdr3_nt: TGTGCCAGCACCACTAGCGGGAGGATGTACAATGAGCAGTTCTTC
d_call: TRBD2; clone_size: few; v_call: TRBV12-3/TRBV12-4; j_call: TRBJ2-3; cdr3_aa: CASSLGGGADTQYF; cdr3_nt: TGTGCCAGCAGTTTGGGCGGGGGGGCAGATACGCAGTATTTT
d_call: TRBD1; clone_size: many; v_call: TRBV15; j_call: TRBJ2-7; cdr3_aa: CATSYSQGSSYEQYF; cdr3_nt: TGTGCCACCAGTTACTCACAGGGGAGCTCCTACGAGCAGTACTTC
d_call: TRBD2; clone_size: NA; v_call: TRBV11-1; j_call: TRBJ2-1; cdr3_aa: CASSFPRGAGGPYNEQFF; cdr3_nt: TGTGCCAGCAGCTTCCCCCGGGGAGCGGGAGGGCCGTACAATGAGCAGTTCTTC
d_call: TRBD1; clone_size: few; v_call: TRBV12-3/TRBV12-4; j_call: TRBJ2-7; cdr3_aa: CASSQYRGHSYF; cdr3_nt: TGTGCCAGCAGTCAGTACAGGGGGCACAGTTACTTC
d_call: NA; clone_size: NA; v_call: TRBV9; j_call: TRBJ2-1; cdr3_aa: CASSPRTGGGNEQFF; cdr3_nt: TGTGCCAGCAGCCCCCGGACAGGAGGGGGTAATGAGCAGTTCTTC
d_call: NA; clone_size: many; v_call: TRBV5-8; j_call: TRBJ2-5; cdr3_aa: CASSLAWENQETQYF; cdr3_nt: TGTGCCAGCAGCTTGGCCTGGGAGAACCAAGAGACCCAGTACTTC
d_call: TRBD1; clone_size: NA; v_call: TRBV20-1; j_call: TRBJ1-4; cdr3_aa: CSATRQGEDEKLFF; cdr3_nt: TGCAGTGCTACAAGACAGGGAGAGGACGAAAAACTGTTTTTT
d_call: NA; clone_size: few; v_call: TRBV6-5; j_call: TRBJ2-1; cdr3_aa: CASLSLGTNEQFF; cdr3_nt: TGTGCCAGCTTGTCTCTCGGGACTAATGAGCAGTTCTTC
d_call: NA; clone_size: many; v_call: TRBV28; j_call: TRBJ2-3; cdr3_aa: CASSFPLGENTDTQYF; cdr3_nt: TGTGCCAGCAGTTTCCCCCTAGGGGAGAACACAGATACGCAGTATTTT
d_call: TRBD2; clone_size: many; v_call: TRBV29-1; j_call: TRBJ2-5; cdr3_aa: CSVEGPSGSQTQYF; cdr3_nt: TGCAGCGTTGAAGGTCCTAGCGGGAGCCAGACCCAGTACTTC
d_call: NA; clone_size: NA; v_call: TRBV12-3/TRBV12-4; j_call: TRBJ2-2; cdr3_aa: CASSAHRVDGELFF; cdr3_nt: TGTGCCAGCAGTGCCCACAGGGTTGACGGGGAGCTGTTTTTT
d_call: NA; clone_size: many; v_call: TRBV5-1; j_call: TRBJ2-4; cdr3_aa: CASDSSWGFDKNIQYF; cdr3_nt: TGCGCCAGCGATTCCTCTTGGGGTTTCGACAAAAACATTCAGTACTTC
d_call: NA; clone_size: many; v_call: TRBV20-1; j_call: TRBJ2-2; cdr3_aa: CSARGTSSGTGELFF; cdr3_nt: TGCAGTGCTAGGGGAACCTCATCAGGCACCGGGGAGCTGTTTTTT
d_call: TRBD1; clone_size: NA; v_call: TRBV6-5; j_call: TRBJ2-2; cdr3_aa: CASSRLTGTGELFF; cdr3_nt: TGTGCCAGCAGTAGGTTGACAGGGACCGGGGAGCTGTTTTTT
d_call: NA; clone_size: NA; v_call: TRBV11-2; j_call: TRBJ2-3; cdr3_aa: CASSLDNGDTQYF; cdr3_nt: TGTGCCAGCAGCTTAGATAACGGAGATACGCAGTATTTT
d_call: NA; clone_size: NA; v_call: TRBV5-1; j_call: TRBJ1-4; cdr3_aa: CASSSSDGGGEKLFF; cdr3_nt: TGCGCCAGCAGCTCCTCCGACGGGGGCGGTGAAAAACTGTTTTTT
d_call: TRBD2; clone_size: NA; v_call: TRBV29-1; j_call: TRBJ2-1; cdr3_aa: CSVDPPSGIYNEQFF; cdr3_nt: TGCAGCGTTGACCCCCCTAGCGGCATTTACAATGAGCAGTTCTTC
d_call: NA; clone_size: NA; v_call: TRBV3-1; j_call: TRBJ1-6; cdr3_aa: CASSPREGNSPLHF; cdr3_nt: TGTGCCAGCAGCCCCAGGGAGGGCAATTCACCCCTCCACTTT
d_call: TRBD2; clone_size: NA; v_call: TRBV28; j_call: TRBJ2-1; cdr3_aa: CASSLRLADYNEQFF; cdr3_nt: TGTGCCAGCAGTCTCCGACTAGCGGATTACAATGAGCAGTTCTTC
d_call: NA; clone_size: NA; v_call: TRBV20-1; j_call: TRBJ2-7; cdr3_aa: CSAREFGEQYF; cdr3_nt: TGCAGTGCTAGGGAGTTTGGCGAGCAGTACTTC
d_call: NA; clone_size: few; v_call: TRBV5-6; j_call: TRBJ2-7; cdr3_aa: CASSLLPFGNDYEQYF; cdr3_nt: TGTGCCAGCAGCTTGTTACCGTTTGGGAACGACTACGAGCAGTACTTC
d_call: TRBD2; clone_size: NA; v_call: TRBV14; j_call: TRBJ2-1; cdr3_aa: CASSHPAGPNNEQFF; cdr3_nt: TGTGCCAGCAGCCACCCAGCGGGGCCAAACAATGAGCAGTTCTTC
d_call: NA; clone_size: many; v_call: TRBV10-3; j_call: TRBJ2-2; cdr3_aa: CAISENGELFF; cdr3_nt: TGTGCCATCAGTGAGAACGGGGAGCTGTTTTTT
d_call: NA; clone_size: many; v_call: TRBV24-1; j_call: TRBJ1-1; cdr3_aa: CATSDFLGVEAFF; cdr3_nt: TGTGCCACCAGTGATTTTTTGGGGGTTGAAGCTTTCTTT
d_call: TRBD2; clone_size: NA; v_call: TRBV4-3; j_call: TRBJ2-1; cdr3_aa: CASSQDGTSDHNEQFF; cdr3_nt: TGCGCCAGCAGCCAAGATGGGACTAGCGACCACAATGAGCAGTTCTTC
d_call: NA; clone_size: NA; v_call: TRBV7-6; j_call: TRBJ2-7; cdr3_aa: CASSPRDTSYEQYF; cdr3_nt: TGTGCCAGCAGCCCCCGGGACACATCCTACGAGCAGTACTTC
d_call: TRBD1; clone_size: many; v_call: TRBV20-1; j_call: TRBJ2-5; cdr3_aa: CSAGTGGIGGQETQYF; cdr3_nt: TGCAGTGCTGGGACAGGGGGAATTGGTGGGCAAGAGACCCAGTACTTC
d_call: TRBD2; clone_size: few; v_call: TRBV20-1; j_call: TRBJ2-3; cdr3_aa: CSAPTRRRGGTQYF; cdr3_nt: TGCAGTGCCCCAACCCGAAGACGGGGGGGTACGCAGTATTTT
d_call: NA; clone_size: many; v_call: TRBV18; j_call: TRBJ2-1; cdr3_aa: CASSPIQGPYNEQFF; cdr3_nt: TGTGCCAGCTCACCGATACAGGGCCCCTACAATGAGCAGTTCTTC
d_call: NA; clone_size: many; v_call: TRBV20-1; j_call: TRBJ2-7; cdr3_aa: CSARIRNEQYF; cdr3_nt: TGCAGTGCTAGAATCAGGAACGAGCAGTACTTC
d_call: TRBD1; clone_size: NA; v_call: TRBV11-2; j_call: TRBJ2-1; cdr3_aa: CASSLRGQGAREQFF; cdr3_nt: TGTGCCAGCAGCTTGAGGGGACAGGGGGCTCGGGAGCAGTTCTTC
d_call: NA; clone_size: NA; v_call: TRBV28; j_call: TRBJ2-1; cdr3_aa: CATYPGDKLRDEQFF; cdr3_nt: TGTGCCACCTACCCCGGGGACAAACTGAGGGATGAGCAGTTCTTC
d_call: TRBD2; clone_size: NA; v_call: TRBV6-5; j_call: TRBJ2-2; cdr3_aa: CASSLTSGRVHTGELFF; cdr3_nt: TGTGCCAGCAGCTTGACTAGCGGGAGGGTGCACACCGGGGAGCTGTTTTTT
d_call: NA; clone_size: NA; v_call: TRBV10-3; j_call: TRBJ1-1; cdr3_aa: CAISRTFGGRDTEAFF; cdr3_nt: TGTGCCATCAGTAGGACGTTTGGGGGAAGGGACACTGAAGCTTTCTTT
d_call: TRBD1; clone_size: NA; v_call: TRBV12-3/TRBV12-4; j_call: TRBJ2-4; cdr3_aa: CASSYRGAGNIQYF; cdr3_nt: TGTGCCAGCAGTTACAGGGGCGCGGGAAACATTCAGTACTTC
d_call: NA; clone_size: few; v_call: TRBV10-3; j_call: TRBJ2-3; cdr3_aa: CAISELTDTQYF; cdr3_nt: TGTGCCATCAGTGAGTTGACAGATACGCAGTATTTT
d_call: TRBD1; clone_size: NA; v_call: TRBV29-1; j_call: TRBJ2-1; cdr3_aa: CSVESGQGVVEQFF; cdr3_nt: TGCAGCGTTGAATCGGGACAGGGGGTGGTAGAGCAGTTCTTC
d_call: NA; clone_size: NA; v_call: TRBV20-1; j_call: TRBJ2-7; cdr3_aa: CSAEFQGTESYEQYF; cdr3_nt: TGCAGTGCGGAATTCCAGGGGACGGAGTCCTACGAGCAGTACTTC
d_call: NA; clone_size: few; v_call: TRBV5-1; j_call: TRBJ2-2; cdr3_aa: CASSPRGRNTGELFF; cdr3_nt: TGCGCCAGCAGCCCACGCGGGCGGAACACCGGGGAGCTGTTTTTT
d_call: NA; clone_size: NA; v_call: TRBV6-5; j_call: TRBJ1-1; cdr3_aa: CASSYLRVNTEAFF; cdr3_nt: TGTGCCAGCAGTTATCTTAGGGTGAACACTGAAGCTTTCTTT
d_call: NA; clone_size: NA; v_call: TRBV20-1; j_call: TRBJ2-3; cdr3_aa: CSADRQAMDTQYF; cdr3_nt: TGCAGTGCCGATCGACAGGCCATGGATACGCAGTATTTT
d_call: NA; clone_size: many; v_call: TRBV7-2; j_call: TRBJ1-5; cdr3_aa: CASSLEGRGAQHF; cdr3_nt: TGTGCCAGCAGCTTAGAGGGCCGGGGGGCCCAGCATTTT
d_call: NA; clone_size: NA; v_call: TRBV10-3; j_call: TRBJ1-5; cdr3_aa: CAISPSSSNQPQHF; cdr3_nt: TGTGCCATCAGCCCGTCAAGTAGCAATCAGCCCCAGCATTTT